The rows below give T cell receptor beta chains drawn from one sample of a study. TCRdb reprocessed the 5' RACE reads via MiXCR and lists one record per CDR3 protein. In the table there are 50,000 to 80,000 distinct CDR3 sequences, about 20% of which are singletons. The sample consisted of memory CD4+ T cells sorted from a lymph node. These receptors originate from a female donor with breast cancer. CDR3s include the opening cysteine and the closing phenylalanine or tryptophan. D genes are given only for firm matches. The size entry is marked missing in some rows and otherwise reads once, few, many or a size class.

few TRBJ1-2 TRBV7-2 NA CASSLRDAVGNYGYTF TGTGCCAGCAGCTTAAGGGACGCGGTGGGAAACTATGGCTACACCTTC
NA TRBJ1-1 TRBV2 TRBD1 CASSEGTGEVAFF TGTGCCAGCAGTGAAGGGACAGGGGAGGTCGCTTTCTTT
NA TRBJ2-1 TRBV5-5 TRBD1 CASQVQGSNEQFF TGTGCCAGCCAGGTACAGGGGAGCAATGAGCAGTTCTTC
NA TRBJ1-1 TRBV10-3 NA CAISGGTLSTEAFF TGTGCCATCAGTGGCGGGACACTCAGCACTGAAGCTTTCTTT
many TRBJ1-1 TRBV29-1 TRBD1 CSVVGQGGPEAFF TGCAGCGTGGTTGGACAGGGAGGGCCTGAAGCTTTCTTT
many TRBJ2-3 TRBV5-1 NA CASSWADSTDTQYF TGCGCCAGCAGCTGGGCGGATAGCACAGATACGCAGTATTTT
few TRBJ2-1 TRBV5-6 TRBD2 CASSLVRTSGINEQFF TGTGCCAGCAGCTTAGTTAGGACTAGCGGGATAAATGAGCAGTTCTTC
NA TRBJ2-3 TRBV24-1 NA CATSDSTVSTDTQYF TGTGCCACCAGTGACTCGACGGTTAGCACAGATACGCAGTATTTT
few TRBJ2-5 TRBV9 TRBD2 CASGSGVYQETQYF TGTGCCAGCGGGAGCGGGGTTTACCAAGAGACCCAGTACTTC
few TRBJ2-5 TRBV10-2 NA CASRSRGETQYF TGCGCCAGCAGGTCACGAGGGGAGACCCAGTACTTC
many TRBJ2-5 TRBV7-9 NA CASSLDEAGLGETQYF TGTGCCAGCAGCTTAGACGAGGCAGGGCTCGGAGAGACCCAGTACTTC
few TRBJ1-2 TRBV29-1 TRBD1 CSGGQGLYGYTF TGCAGCGGGGGACAGGGACTCTATGGCTACACCTTC
NA TRBJ2-3 TRBV7-6 NA CASSPGSTDTQYF TGTGCCAGCAGCCCTGGGAGCACAGATACGCAGTATTTT